These 4 T cell receptor beta chains were all obtained from the same sample, sequenced in a study of cytotoxic CD8 clonotypes in ibrutinib-treated CLL. Assay: immunoSEQ multiplex PCR; the TCRdb copy retains only in-frame clones and omits some. This table has tens of thousands of clones, 55% to 75% appearing once. Here the sequenced sample was PBMCs, taken after 24 months of ibrutinib treatment. The receptor set was obtained from a human donor with chronic lymphocytic leukemia.

The CDR3 spells CASSDSFYNEQFF. CDR3 nucleotide sequence: TGTGCCAGCAGTGATTCTTTTTACAATGAGCAGTTCTTC. V gene TRBV2 combines with J gene TRBJ2-1; D call uncertain. V dropped 3 bases and J dropped 4 bases, with 7 bases sitting between them. CDR1 is SNHLY and CDR2 is FYNNEI in the germline V gene. The CDR3 runs to 13 residues.

This clone was detected only a few times. The CDR3 region is CASSVGQGGYEQYF. The CDR3 DNA reads as TGTGCCAGCAGCGTGGGCCAGGGAGGGTACGAGCAGTACTTC. The V call is TRBV9, the J call TRBJ2-7, with 7 bases identical to TRBD2. The length of the CDR3 is 14 residues. Per the germline V gene, CDR1 is SGDLS and CDR2 is YYNGEE. Losses at the gene ends were 2 bases for V and 4 bases for J; bases not matched to a gene: 6.

The chain recombines TRBV28 with TRBJ2-5; 13 bases are shared with TRBD2. Unmatched junction bases numbered 7, after V lost 8 bases and J lost 4 bases. This CDR3 has 15 residues. CDR1 MDHEN and CDR2 SYDVKM come from the germline V gene. CDR3 residues: CASAQTSGGLETQYF. In nucleotides, the CDR3 is TGTGCCAGCGCGCAGACTAGCGGGGGGCTAGAGACCCAGTACTTC.

The gene calls are TRBV27 and TRBJ1-1; D is perhaps TRBD1 (5 bases). CDR1 is MNHEY, CDR2 SMNVEV, per germline (reference sequence). The CDR3 contains 15 residues. V shed 7 bases and J shed 1 base, with 16 bases lying between them. The CDR3 nucleotides read TGTGCCAGCACCCCCGGTAGGGGTCGGAACACTGAAGCTTTCTTT. This gives the protein CASTPGRGRNTEAFF.